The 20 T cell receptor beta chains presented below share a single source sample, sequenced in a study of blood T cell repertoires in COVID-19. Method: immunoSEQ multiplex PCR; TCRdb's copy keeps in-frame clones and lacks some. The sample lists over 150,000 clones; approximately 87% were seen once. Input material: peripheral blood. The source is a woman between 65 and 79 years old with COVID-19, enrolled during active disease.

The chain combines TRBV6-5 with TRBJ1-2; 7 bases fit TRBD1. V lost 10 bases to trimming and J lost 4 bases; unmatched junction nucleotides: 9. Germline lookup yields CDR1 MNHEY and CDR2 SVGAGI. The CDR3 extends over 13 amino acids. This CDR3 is CATSKGATYGYTF. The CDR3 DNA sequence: TGTGCCACCTCAAAGGGGGCGACCTATGGCTACACCTTC.

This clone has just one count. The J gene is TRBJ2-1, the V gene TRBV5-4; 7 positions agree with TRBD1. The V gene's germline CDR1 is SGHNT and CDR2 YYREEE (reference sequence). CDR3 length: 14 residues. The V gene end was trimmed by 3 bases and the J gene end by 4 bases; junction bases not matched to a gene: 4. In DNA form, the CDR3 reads TGTGCCAGCAGCTGGGGGACAGCTTACAATGAGCAGTTCTTC. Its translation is CASSWGTAYNEQFF.

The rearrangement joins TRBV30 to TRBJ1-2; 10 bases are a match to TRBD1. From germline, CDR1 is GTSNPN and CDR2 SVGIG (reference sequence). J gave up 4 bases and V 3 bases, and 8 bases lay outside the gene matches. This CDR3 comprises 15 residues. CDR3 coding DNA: TGTGCCTGGAGCACCGGGACAGGGGCCCCCTATGGCTACACCTTC. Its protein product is CAWSTGTGAPYGYTF.

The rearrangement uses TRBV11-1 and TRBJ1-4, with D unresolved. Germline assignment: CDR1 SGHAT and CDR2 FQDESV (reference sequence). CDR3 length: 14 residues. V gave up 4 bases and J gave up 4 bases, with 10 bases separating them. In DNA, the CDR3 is TGTGCCAGCAGCTACGGAGAGGTTAATGAAAAACTGTTTTTT. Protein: CASSYGEVNEKLFF. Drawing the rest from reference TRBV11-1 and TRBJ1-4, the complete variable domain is EAEVAQSPRYKITEKSQAVAFWCDPISGHATLYWYRQILGQGPELLVQFQDESVVDDSQLPKDRFSAERLKGVDSTLKIQPAELGDSAMYLCASSYGEVNEKLFFGSGTQLSVL.

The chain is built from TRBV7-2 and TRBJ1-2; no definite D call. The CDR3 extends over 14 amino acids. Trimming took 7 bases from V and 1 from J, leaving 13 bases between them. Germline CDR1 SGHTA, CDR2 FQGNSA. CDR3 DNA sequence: TGTGCCAGCATCCTTACAGCTCATAACTATGGCTACACCTTC. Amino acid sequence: CASILTAHNYGYTF.

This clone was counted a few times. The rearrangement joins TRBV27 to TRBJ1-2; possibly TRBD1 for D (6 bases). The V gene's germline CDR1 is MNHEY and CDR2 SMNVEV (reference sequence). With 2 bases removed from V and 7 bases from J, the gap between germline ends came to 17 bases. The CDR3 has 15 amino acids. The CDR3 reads CASSLGGGGGSGYTF. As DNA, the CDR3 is TGTGCCAGCAGTTTAGGGGGCGGCGGTGGAAGTGGCTACACCTTC.

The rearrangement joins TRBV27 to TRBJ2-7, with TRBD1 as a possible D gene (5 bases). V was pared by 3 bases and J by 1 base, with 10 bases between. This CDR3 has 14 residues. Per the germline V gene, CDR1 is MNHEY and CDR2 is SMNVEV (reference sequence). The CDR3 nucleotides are TGTGCCAGCAGTTTTAGGCAGGGATCCTACGAGCAGTACTTC. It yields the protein CASSFRQGSYEQYF.

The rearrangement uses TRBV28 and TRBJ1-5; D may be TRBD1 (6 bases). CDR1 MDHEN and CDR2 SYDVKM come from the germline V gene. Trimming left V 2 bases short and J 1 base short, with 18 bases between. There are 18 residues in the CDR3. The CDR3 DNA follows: TGTGCCAGCAGTTTAACCAAAACAGGGCCTGGAAGCAATCAGCCCCAGCATTTT. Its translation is CASSLTKTGPGSNQPQHF.

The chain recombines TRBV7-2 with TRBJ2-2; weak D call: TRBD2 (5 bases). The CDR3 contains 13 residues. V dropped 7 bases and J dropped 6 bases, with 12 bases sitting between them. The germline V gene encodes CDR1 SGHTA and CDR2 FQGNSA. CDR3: CASNPDGAGELFF. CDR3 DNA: TGTGCCAGCAACCCCGACGGGGCCGGGGAGCTGTTTTTT.

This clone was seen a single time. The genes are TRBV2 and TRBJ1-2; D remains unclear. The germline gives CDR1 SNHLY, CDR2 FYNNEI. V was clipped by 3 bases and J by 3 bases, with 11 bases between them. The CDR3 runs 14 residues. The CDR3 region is CASSDRTTDYGYTF. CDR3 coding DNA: TGTGCCAGCAGTGATAGGACTACCGACTATGGCTACACCTTC.

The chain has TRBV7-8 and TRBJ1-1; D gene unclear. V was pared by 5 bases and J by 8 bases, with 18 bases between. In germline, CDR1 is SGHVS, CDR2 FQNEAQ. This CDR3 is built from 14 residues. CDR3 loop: CASSRTDWQMEAFF. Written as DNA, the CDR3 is TGTGCCAGCAGCCGTACGGACTGGCAAATGGAAGCTTTCTTT.

CDR3 nucleotide sequence: TGCGCCAGCAGCCAACCACAGGGGTTGAATGAGCAGTTCTTC. It codes for CASSQPQGLNEQFF. The chain combines TRBV4-1 with TRBJ2-1; 7 bases are a match to TRBD1. V was clipped by 2 bases and J by 7 bases; unmatched bases: 5. This CDR3 spans 14 amino acids. Germline CDR1 and CDR2: MGHRA and YSYEKL.

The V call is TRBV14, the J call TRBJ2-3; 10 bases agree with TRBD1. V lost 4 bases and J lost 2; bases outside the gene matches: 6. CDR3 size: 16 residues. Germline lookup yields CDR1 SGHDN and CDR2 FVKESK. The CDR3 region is CASSPGQGFSTDTQYF. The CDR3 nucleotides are TGTGCCAGCAGCCCGGGACAGGGGTTCTCCACAGATACGCAGTATTTT.

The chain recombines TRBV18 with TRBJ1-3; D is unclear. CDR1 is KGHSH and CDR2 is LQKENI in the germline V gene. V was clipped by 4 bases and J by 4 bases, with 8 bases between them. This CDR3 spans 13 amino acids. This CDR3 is CASSRTRGNTIYF. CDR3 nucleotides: TGTGCCAGCTCACGGACTAGGGGAAACACCATATATTTT.

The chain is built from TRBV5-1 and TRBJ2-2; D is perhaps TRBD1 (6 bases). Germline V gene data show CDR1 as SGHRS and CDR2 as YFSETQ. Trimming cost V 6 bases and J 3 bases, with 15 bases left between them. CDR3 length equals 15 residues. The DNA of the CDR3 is TGCGCCAGCACCGACAGGTACACCGACACCGGGGAGCTGTTTTTT. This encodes CASTDRYTDTGELFF.

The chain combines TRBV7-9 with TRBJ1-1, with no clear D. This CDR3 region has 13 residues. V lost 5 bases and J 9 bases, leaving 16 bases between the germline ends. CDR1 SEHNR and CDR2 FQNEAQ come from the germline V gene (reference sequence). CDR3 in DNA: TGTGCCAGCAGCAACCGGGATCGGACCAAAGCTTTCTTT. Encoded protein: CASSNRDRTKAFF.

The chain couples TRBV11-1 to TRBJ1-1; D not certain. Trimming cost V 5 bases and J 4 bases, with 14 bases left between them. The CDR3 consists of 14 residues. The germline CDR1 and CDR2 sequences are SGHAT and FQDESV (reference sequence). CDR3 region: CASSEVVGGTEAFF. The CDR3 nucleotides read TGTGCCAGCAGCGAAGTGGTCGGTGGCACTGAAGCTTTCTTT. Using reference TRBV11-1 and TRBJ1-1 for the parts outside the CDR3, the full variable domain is EAEVAQSPRYKITEKSQAVAFWCDPISGHATLYWYRQILGQGPELLVQFQDESVVDDSQLPKDRFSAERLKGVDSTLKIQPAELGDSAMYLCASSEVVGGTEAFFGQGTRLTVV.

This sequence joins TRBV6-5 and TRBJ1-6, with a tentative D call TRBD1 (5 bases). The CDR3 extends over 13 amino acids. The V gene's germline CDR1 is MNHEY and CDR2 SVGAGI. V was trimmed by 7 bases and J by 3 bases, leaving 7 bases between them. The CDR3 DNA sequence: TGTGCCAGCACGGGGGACTATAATTCACCCCTCCACTTT. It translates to CASTGDYNSPLHF.

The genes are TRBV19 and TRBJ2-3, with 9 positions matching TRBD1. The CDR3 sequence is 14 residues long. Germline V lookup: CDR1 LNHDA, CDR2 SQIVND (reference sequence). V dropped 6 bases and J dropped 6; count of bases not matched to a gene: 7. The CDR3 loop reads CASRGGTGSDTQYF. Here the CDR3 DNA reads TGTGCCAGTAGGGGCGGGACAGGGTCGGATACGCAGTATTTT.

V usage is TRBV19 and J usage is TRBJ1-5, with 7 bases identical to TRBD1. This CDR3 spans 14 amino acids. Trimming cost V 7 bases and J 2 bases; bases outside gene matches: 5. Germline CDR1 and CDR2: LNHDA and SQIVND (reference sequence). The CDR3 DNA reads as TGTGCCAGTAAACGACAGGGCCGCAATCAGCCCCAGCATTTT. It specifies CASKRQGRNQPQHF.